Each of the 14 T cell receptor beta chains below was sequenced from the same sample in a study of CD8+CD57+ T cells in acquired aplastic anemia. Individuals selected for sequencing had exhibited CD8+CD57+ cell expansion on flow cytometry. Genomic DNA, the template, was used for profiling of the TCR beta VDJ and CDR3. TCRdb recomputed calls from the reads with MiXCR, one row per CDR3 protein. This table holds approximately 190,000 distinct CDR3 sequences, around half found once. The sequencing sample was made of sorted CD4+, CD8+, or CD8+CD57+ T cells (not recorded which) from PBMCs. Every receptor here comes from a human donor with aplastic anemia.

This clonotype has just a few counts. The V and J genes are TRBV7-8 and TRBJ1-1, with 11 nucleotides matching TRBD1. J lost 0 bases, V lost 5 bases, and 2 bases had no gene match. CDR1 is SGHVS, CDR2 FQNEAQ, per germline. The CDR3 covers 15 residues. The CDR3 nucleotides are TGTGCCAGCAGCGGACAGGGGGCGGTGAACACTGAAGCTTTCTTT. Translation gives CASSGQGAVNTEAFF.

This clonotype was found many times. The chain combines TRBV10-1 with TRBJ1-2; maybe TRBD1 (6 bases). Trimming cost V 7 bases and J 2 bases, with 14 bases left between them. Germline V gene data show CDR1 as WNHNN and CDR2 as SYGVQD (reference sequence). The CDR3 spans 14 residues. The CDR3 bases are TGCGCCAGCATGGGGGTCGGGACAAACTATGGCTACACCTTC. Its protein product is CASMGVGTNYGYTF.

The CDR3 nucleotides read TGTGCCAGCAGCGTAGACAGGTACTCCTACGAGCAGTACTTC. Translated, it gives CASSVDRYSYEQYF. The J gene is TRBJ2-7, the V gene TRBV9, with D possibly TRBD1 on 5 matching bases. Per the germline V gene, CDR1 is SGDLS and CDR2 is YYNGEE. Trimming took off 0 bases at V and 0 bases at J, with 7 bases between the two ends. CDR3 size: 14 residues.

The chain carries TRBV20-1 and TRBJ2-7; D is perhaps TRBD1 (7 bases). Between the trimmed V and J ends, which lost 3 bases and 1 base, there was a span of 10 bases. The CDR3 runs to 13 residues. In germline, CDR1 is DFQATT, CDR2 SNEGSKA (reference sequence). CDR3 sequence reads: CSASSGGSYEQYF. DNA for the CDR3: TGCAGTGCTAGCTCAGGGGGGTCCTACGAGCAGTACTTC.

This clonotype has at least ten counts. The chain is built from TRBV2 and TRBJ1-2, with D possibly being TRBD1 (6 bases). V was shortened by 6 bases and J by 5 bases, with 16 bases between the two germline ends. The CDR3 length is 14 residues. Germline CDR1 reads SNHLY; CDR2 reads FYNNEI. In DNA, the CDR3 is TGTGCCAGCAGCCCGGCAGGGGCCCCATATGGCTACACCTTC. Its protein product is CASSPAGAPYGYTF.

This clonotype was picked up a small number of times. The chain carries TRBV28 and TRBJ1-3; D is uncertain. The V and J ends lost 10 bases and 0 bases respectively, with 13 bases between them. Per the germline V gene, CDR1 is MDHEN and CDR2 is SYDVKM. The CDR3 runs to 14 residues. CDR3 protein: CATLTALSGNTIYF. The CDR3 coding sequence is TGTGCCACCTTAACGGCCCTCTCTGGAAACACCATATATTTT.

Here the CDR3 reads CSASTTRQGATEAFF. CDR3 bases: TGCAGTGCCAGCACCACCAGGCAGGGGGCGACTGAAGCTTTCTTT. The genes are TRBV20-1 and TRBJ1-1; 8 nucleotides match TRBD1. V lost 6 bases to trimming and J lost 5 bases; unmatched junction nucleotides: 14. CDR1 is DFQATT and CDR2 is SNEGSKA in the germline V gene (reference sequence). The CDR3 is made up of 15 amino acids.

Many counts were recorded for this clonotype. The chain has TRBV9 and TRBJ1-5; D is possibly TRBD1 (6 bases). CDR3 length equals 12 residues. Germline-derived CDR1 and CDR2 are SGDLS and YYNGEE. V was shortened by 2 bases and J by 6 bases, with 6 bases between the two germline ends. CDR3 bases: TGTGCCAGCAGCGTCAGGGGTCAGCCCCAGCATTTT. Encoded protein: CASSVRGQPQHF.

This clonotype came up many times. J is TRBJ2-3 and V is TRBV6-1; D unresolved. The CDR3 is 14 residues long. Germline CDR1 is MNHNS and CDR2 is SASEGT. Trimming removed 1 base at V and 5 bases at J, with 10 bases between. This CDR3 reads CASSEGVGRDTQYF. In nucleotides, the CDR3 is TGTGCCAGCAGTGAAGGGGTCGGCAGAGATACGCAGTATTTT.

This clonotype has a count of ten or more. The chain links TRBV7-2 to TRBJ2-1, with D perhaps TRBD1 (5 bases). In germline, CDR1 is SGHTA, CDR2 FQGNSA. The CDR3 has 13 amino acids. Trimming took 5 bases from V and 10 from J, leaving 15 bases between them. CDR3 sequence: CASSLRTPGEQFF. The CDR3 nucleotides are TGTGCCAGCAGCCTTCGGACCCCAGGGGAGCAGTTCTTC.

For this clonotype: Compared with germline, one end of the junction differs, possibly owing to a read error. The chain joins TRBV7-9 to TRBJ2-7; 9 bases map to TRBD2. Germline CDR1 reads SEHNR; CDR2 reads FQNEAQ (reference sequence). This CDR3 comprises 11 residues. The DNA of the CDR3 is TGTGCTAGCAGCCCGACTAGCGGGCAGTACTTC. This sequence encodes CASSPTSGQYF.

This clonotype showed up just a few times. The rearrangement links TRBV9 to TRBJ2-1, with D tentatively TRBD1 (7 bases). There are 14 residues in the CDR3. Trimming shortened V by 6 bases and J by 8 bases, and 18 bases separated the two germline ends. In germline, CDR1 is SGDLS, CDR2 YYNGEE. CDR3 DNA sequence: TGTGCCAGCAACGGGAGAGACAGGGTCGATGAGCAGTTCTTC. Translation gives CASNGRDRVDEQFF. The complete variable domain, with remaining parts taken from reference TRBV9 and TRBJ2-1, reads DSGVTQTPKHLITATGQRVTLRCSPRSGDLSVYWYQQSLDQGLQFLIQYYNGEERAKGNILERFSAQQFPDLHSELNLSSLELGDSALYFCASNGRDRVDEQFFGPGTRLTVL.

A single count supports this clonotype. This chain connects TRBV29-1 to TRBJ2-1, with no clear D. V was trimmed by 7 bases and J by 3 bases, leaving 4 bases between them. The CDR3 is made up of 10 amino acids. Germline loops: CDR1 SQVTM, CDR2 ANQGSEA. The chain's CDR3 is CSGGYNEQFF. The CDR3, as DNA: TGCAGCGGGGGCTACAATGAGCAGTTCTTC.

The gene calls are TRBV20-1 and TRBJ1-6, with D uncertain. V dropped 7 bases and J dropped 0 bases, with 10 bases sitting between them. The CDR3 runs 14 residues. CDR1 is DFQATT and CDR2 is SNEGSKA in the germline V gene (reference sequence). The CDR3 sequence: CSVMISSYNSPLHF. The CDR3 DNA follows: TGCAGTGTGATGATCAGCTCCTATAATTCACCCCTCCACTTT.